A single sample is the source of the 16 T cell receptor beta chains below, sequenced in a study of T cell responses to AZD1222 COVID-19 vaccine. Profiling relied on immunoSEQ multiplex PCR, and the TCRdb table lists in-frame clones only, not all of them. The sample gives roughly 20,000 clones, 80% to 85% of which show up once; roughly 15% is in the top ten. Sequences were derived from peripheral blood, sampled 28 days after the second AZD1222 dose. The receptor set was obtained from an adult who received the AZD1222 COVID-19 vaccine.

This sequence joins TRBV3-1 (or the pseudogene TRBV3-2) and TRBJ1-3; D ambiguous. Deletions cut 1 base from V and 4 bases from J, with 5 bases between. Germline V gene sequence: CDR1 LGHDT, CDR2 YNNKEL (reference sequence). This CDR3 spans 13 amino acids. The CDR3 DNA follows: TGTGCCAGCAGCCAAGTTCGGGGAAACACCATATATTTT. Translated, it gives CASSQVRGNTIYF.

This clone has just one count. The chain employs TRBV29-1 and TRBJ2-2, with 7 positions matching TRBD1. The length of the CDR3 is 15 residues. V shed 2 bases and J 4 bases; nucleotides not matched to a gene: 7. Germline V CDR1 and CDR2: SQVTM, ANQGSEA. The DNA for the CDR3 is TGCAGCGTTGAAATAACAGGGGAGCGCACCGGGGAGCTGTTTTTT. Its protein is CSVEITGERTGELFF.

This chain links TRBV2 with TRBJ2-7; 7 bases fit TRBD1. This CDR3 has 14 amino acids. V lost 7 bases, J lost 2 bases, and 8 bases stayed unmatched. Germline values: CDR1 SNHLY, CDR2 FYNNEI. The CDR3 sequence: CASIYRQGTYEQYF. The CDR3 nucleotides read TGTGCCAGCATATACCGACAGGGAACCTACGAGCAGTACTTC.

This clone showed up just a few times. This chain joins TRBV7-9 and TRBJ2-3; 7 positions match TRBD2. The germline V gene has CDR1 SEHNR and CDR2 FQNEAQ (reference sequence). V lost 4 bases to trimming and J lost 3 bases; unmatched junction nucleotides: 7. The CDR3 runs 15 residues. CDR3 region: CASSSRTRLTDTQYF. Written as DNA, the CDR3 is TGTGCCAGCAGCTCACGGACTAGATTAACAGATACGCAGTATTTT.

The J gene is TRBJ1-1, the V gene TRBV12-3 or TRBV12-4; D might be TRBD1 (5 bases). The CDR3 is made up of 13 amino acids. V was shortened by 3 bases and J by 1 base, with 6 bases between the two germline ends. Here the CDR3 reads CASSFGGNTEAFF. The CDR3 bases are TGTGCCAGCAGTTTCGGGGGGAACACTGAAGCTTTCTTT.

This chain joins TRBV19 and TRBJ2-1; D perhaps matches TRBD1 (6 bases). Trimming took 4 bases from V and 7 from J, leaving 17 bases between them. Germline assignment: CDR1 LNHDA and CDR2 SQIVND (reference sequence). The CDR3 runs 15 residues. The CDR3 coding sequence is TGTGCCAGTAGTAAGGACAGAGGGGTTAAGAATGAGCAGTTCTTC. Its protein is CASSKDRGVKNEQFF.

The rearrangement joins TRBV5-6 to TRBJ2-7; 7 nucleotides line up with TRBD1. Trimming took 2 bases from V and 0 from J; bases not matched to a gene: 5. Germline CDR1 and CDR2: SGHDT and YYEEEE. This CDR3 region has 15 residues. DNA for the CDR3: TGTGCCAGCAGCTTCCGGGACAGCCACTCCTACGAGCAGTACTTC. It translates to CASSFRDSHSYEQYF.

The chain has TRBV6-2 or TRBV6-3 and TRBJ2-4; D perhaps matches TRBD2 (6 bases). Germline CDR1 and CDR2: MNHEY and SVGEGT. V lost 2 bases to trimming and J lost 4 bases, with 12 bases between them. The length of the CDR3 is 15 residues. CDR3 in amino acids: CASSYPGEEKNIQYF. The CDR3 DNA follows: TGTGCCAGCAGTTACCCGGGGGAAGAAAAAAACATTCAGTACTTC.

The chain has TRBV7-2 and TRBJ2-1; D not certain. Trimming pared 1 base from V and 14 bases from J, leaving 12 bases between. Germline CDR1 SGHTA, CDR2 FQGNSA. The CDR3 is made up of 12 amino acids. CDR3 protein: CASSLVDVAEFF. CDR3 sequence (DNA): TGTGCCAGCAGCTTAGTGGACGTCGCGGAGTTCTTC.

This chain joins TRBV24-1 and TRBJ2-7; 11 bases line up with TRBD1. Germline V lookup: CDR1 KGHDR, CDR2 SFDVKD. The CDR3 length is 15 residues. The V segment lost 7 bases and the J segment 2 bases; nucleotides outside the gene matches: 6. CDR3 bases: TGTGCCACCAGCGATGGGACAGGGGGGGCCTACGAGCAGTACTTC. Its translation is CATSDGTGGAYEQYF.

CDR3 region: CASSPQGLAGDWGDEQFF. The CDR3 nucleotides read TGTGCCAGCAGTCCTCAGGGACTAGCGGGAGATTGGGGCGATGAGCAGTTCTTC. The V call is TRBV6-6, the J call TRBJ2-1; 14 nucleotides agree with TRBD2. This CDR3 spans 18 amino acids. CDR1 and CDR2 from the germline V gene are MNHNY and SVGAGI (reference sequence). After removal of 5 bases from V and 8 bases from J, the junction contained 14 bases not matched to a gene.

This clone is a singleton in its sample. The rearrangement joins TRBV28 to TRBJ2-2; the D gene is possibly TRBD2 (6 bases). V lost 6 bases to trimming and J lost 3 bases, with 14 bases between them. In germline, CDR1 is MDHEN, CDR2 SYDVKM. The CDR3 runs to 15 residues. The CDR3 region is CASSGGGLDTGELFF. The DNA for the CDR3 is TGTGCCAGCAGCGGTGGGGGGTTGGACACCGGGGAGCTGTTTTTT.

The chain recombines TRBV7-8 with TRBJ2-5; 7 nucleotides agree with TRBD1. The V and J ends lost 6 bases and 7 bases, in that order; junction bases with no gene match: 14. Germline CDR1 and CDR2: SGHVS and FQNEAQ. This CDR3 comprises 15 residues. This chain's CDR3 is CASSLGGGFQVTQYF. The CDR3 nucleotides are TGTGCCAGCAGTCTAGGGGGCGGATTTCAGGTGACCCAGTACTTC.

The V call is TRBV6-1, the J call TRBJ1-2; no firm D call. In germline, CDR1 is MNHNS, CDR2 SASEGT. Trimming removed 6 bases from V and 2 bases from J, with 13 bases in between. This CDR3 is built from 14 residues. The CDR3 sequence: CASSRLELNYGYTF. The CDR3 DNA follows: TGTGCCAGCAGCCGACTCGAGTTGAACTATGGCTACACCTTC.

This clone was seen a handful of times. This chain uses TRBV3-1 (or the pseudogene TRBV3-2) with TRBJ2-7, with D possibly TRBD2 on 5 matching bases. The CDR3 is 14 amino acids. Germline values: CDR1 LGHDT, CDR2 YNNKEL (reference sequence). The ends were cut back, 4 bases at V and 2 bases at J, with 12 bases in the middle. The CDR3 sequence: CASSRLGLAYEQYF. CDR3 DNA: TGTGCCAGCAGCCGTCTAGGACTGGCCTACGAGCAGTACTTC.

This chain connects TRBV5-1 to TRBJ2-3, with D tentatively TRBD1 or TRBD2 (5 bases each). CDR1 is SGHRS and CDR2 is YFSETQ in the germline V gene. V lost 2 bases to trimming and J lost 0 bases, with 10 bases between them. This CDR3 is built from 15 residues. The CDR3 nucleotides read TGCGCCAGCAGCTTCCGGGACGGGAGCACAGATACGCAGTATTTT. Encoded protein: CASSFRDGSTDTQYF. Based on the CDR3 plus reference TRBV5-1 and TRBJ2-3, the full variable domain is KAGVTQTPRYLIKTRGQQVTLSCSPISGHRSVSWYQQTPGQGLQFLFEYFSETQRNKGNFPGRFSGRQFSNSRSEMNVSTLELGDSALYLCASSFRDGSTDTQYFGPGTRLTVL.